This entry concerns a single T cell receptor (beta chain). The CDR3 has 17 amino acids. Trimming removed 0 bases at V and 5 bases at J, with 18 bases between. Germline CDR1 and CDR2: MGHRA and YSYEKL. This sample is drawn from a study of T cell changes during pregnancy in multiple sclerosis. Here immunoSEQ multiplex PCR was the method, and the copy in TCRdb shows in-frame clones only, minus some. The sample consists of roughly 70,000 clones, approximately 91% of them appearing once. The sequencing here drew on peripheral blood, taken before pregnancy. This receptor was taken from a female donor with multiple sclerosis, enrolled in a pregnancy study. The gene calls are TRBV4-1 and TRBJ2-3, with D hard to call. The CDR3 sequence: CASSQDFQVGSIDTQYF. Here the CDR3 DNA reads TGCGCCAGCAGCCAAGATTTCCAGGTTGGGTCCATAGATACGCAGTATTTT.